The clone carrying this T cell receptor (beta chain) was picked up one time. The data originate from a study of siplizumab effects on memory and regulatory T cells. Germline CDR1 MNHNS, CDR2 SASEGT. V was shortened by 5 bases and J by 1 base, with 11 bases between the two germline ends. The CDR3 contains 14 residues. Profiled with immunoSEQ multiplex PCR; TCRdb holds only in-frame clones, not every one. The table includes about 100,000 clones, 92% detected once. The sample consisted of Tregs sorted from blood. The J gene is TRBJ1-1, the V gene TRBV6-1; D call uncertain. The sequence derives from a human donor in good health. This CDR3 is CASSSNFKNTEAFF. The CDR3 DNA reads TGTGCCAGCAGTTCTAACTTCAAGAACACTGAAGCTTTCTTT.